The TCR beta chain described here comes from a study of T-cell reconstitution after alpha-beta-depleted transplantation in children. General study points: Surviving recipient T cells and thymic progenitors produced the high day-60 TCRbeta diversity seen in some patients.

This clonotype appeared a few times. What it recognizes is unknown. The library targeted TCRbeta and was prepared with unique molecular identifiers. TCRdb analysed the PCR reads with MiXCR anew, one entry per CDR3 protein. The repertoire includes around 450,000 distinct CDR3 sequences, 15% to 20% of them detected once, and 25% to 30% sits in the top ten. The origin of this receptor is a boy in the first two years of life who had a stem cell transplant for Wiskott-Aldrich syndrome, so the T cells may come from the graft donor. This specimen was PBMCs, mostly from graft donor cells, taken 360 days after TCRalphabeta/CD19-depleted stem cell transplant.

CDR3 nucleotides: TGCAGTGCTAGCCCGACTAGCGGATACACAGATACGCAGTATTTT. Residues: CSASPTSGYTDTQYF. The chain carries TRBV20-1 and TRBJ2-3; 9 bases line up with TRBD2. CDR1 DFQATT and CDR2 SNEGSKA come from the germline V gene (reference sequence). This CDR3 is 15 amino acids long. Trimming removed 3 bases from V and 2 bases from J; junction bases left unmatched: 6.